The sequence of this TCR beta chain was determined in a study of cytomegalovirus exposure and HLA in healthy donors. This clone was observed once. The antigen is unknown. Other DNA sequences in the same sample also yield this CDR3. Produced via immunoSEQ multiplex PCR; TCRdb's table is partial and in-frame only. This sample has a few hundred thousand clones, with 90% found just once. Study-wide results and caveats: Cytomegalovirus-associated status was assigned to 150 or so TCR beta chains. For cytomegalovirus status, the classifier reportedly gave diagnoses with high specificity and sensitivity. Most TCR sequences showed up rarely, but some public TCRs showed up in many donors.

Germline CDR1 is LNHNV and CDR2 is YYDKDF (reference sequence). V lost 3 bases, J lost 4 bases, and 4 bases lay in between. The CDR3 is 12 residues long. The sequenced sample was PBMCs. The chain combines TRBV15 with TRBJ2-1; no firm D call. This sequence originates from a young woman in good health and CMV-seronegative. CDR3 sequence: CATSRGYNEQFF. CDR3 nucleotides: TGTGCCACCAGCAGGGGATACAATGAGCAGTTCTTC.